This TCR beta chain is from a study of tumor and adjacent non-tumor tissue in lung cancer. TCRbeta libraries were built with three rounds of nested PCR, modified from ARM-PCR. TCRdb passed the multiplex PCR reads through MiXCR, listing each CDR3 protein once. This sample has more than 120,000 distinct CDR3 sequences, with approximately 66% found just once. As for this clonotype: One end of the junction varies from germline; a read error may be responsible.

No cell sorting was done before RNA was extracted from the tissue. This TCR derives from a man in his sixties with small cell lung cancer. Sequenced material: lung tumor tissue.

The CDR3 bases are TGTGCCAGCAGCTTAGCAGGCGGCAGGGAGCCGTTTTTT. It yields the protein CASSLAGGREPFF. The chain has TRBV11-3 and TRBJ2-2; the D call may be TRBD1 or TRBD2 (5 bases each). The CDR3 totals 13 residues. The V gene's germline CDR1 is SGHNT and CDR2 YENEEA.